Listed below are T cell receptor beta chains from one sample, sequenced in a study of human T cells and chemical hapten exposure. TCRdb redid the calling of the RACE reads with MiXCR, one entry per CDR3 protein. The table shows 35,000 to 45,000 distinct CDR3 sequences, with about an eighth occurring only once. This specimen consisted of whole blood, obtained in connection with sensitization to the hapten diphenylcyclopropenone (DPC). These receptors were collected from a woman aged 30 to 39 with alopecia areata. Some clones in this sample may be carry-over from other donors' samples. Each CDR3 is given with its conserved first and last residue. D genes are given only for firm matches. Part of the rows lack a size; the others show once, few, many or a class for expanded clones.

.	.	TRBJ2-3	TRBV29-1	TGCAGCGCTGTGCGGCCCACAGATACGCAGTATTTT	CSAVRPTDTQYF
.	.	TRBJ1-2	TRBV18	TGTGCCAGCTCACCGCGGAGGGAGGTCTATGGCTACACCTTC	CASSPRREVYGYTF
.	many	TRBJ2-1	TRBV19	TGTGCCAGTAGAGTACCCGGGGCTGACAATGAGCAGTTCTTC	CASRVPGADNEQFF
.	many	TRBJ2-1	TRBV29-1	TGCAGCGTTGTTGGACAGTTCGCATACAATGAGCAGTTCTTC	CSVVGQFAYNEQFF
.	many	TRBJ2-1	TRBV2	TGTGCCAGCACGTTACTGGAAAACAATGAGCAGTTCTTC	CASTLLENNEQFF
TRBD2	.	TRBJ2-7	TRBV20-1	TGCAGTGCTAGAGACCGCGCGGCTAGCGGGAGTCCACCACTCCATATTAGACTTTACGAGCAGTACTTC	CSARDRAASGSPPLHIRLYEQYF
.	.	TRBJ2-5	TRBV14	TGTGCCAGCAGCCAAGAGAGGGGGTACCAAGAGACCCAGTACTTC	CASSQERGYQETQYF
.	.	TRBJ1-1	TRBV11-2	TGTGCCAGCAGCTTAGAAGGCCCTGAAGCTTTCTTT	CASSLEGPEAFF
.	.	TRBJ1-5	TRBV9	TGTGCCAGCAGCGTAGACGGGAATCAGCCCCAGCATTTT	CASSVDGNQPQHF
.	few	TRBJ2-6	TRBV29-1	TGCAGCGTTCTACAGGGAGCTGGGACCAACGTCCTGACTTTC	CSVLQGAGTNVLTF
TRBD1	few	TRBJ1-1	TRBV20-1	TGCAGTGCTAGACCTCCTAACAGGGGCACTGAAGCTTTCTTT	CSARPPNRGTEAFF
TRBD2	many	TRBJ2-1	TRBV20-1	TGCAGTGCTGCTTCTAGCGGGACGGGGTACAATGAGCAGTTCTTC	CSAASSGTGYNEQFF
TRBD2	few	TRBJ2-7	TRBV18	TGTGCCAGCTCACCGGGGTTAGGACTAGCGGATCCAGAGCAGTACTTC	CASSPGLGLADPEQYF
.	many	TRBJ2-3	TRBV18	TGTGCCAGCTCACCACAGAGCACAGATACGCAGTATTTT	CASSPQSTDTQYF
TRBD1	many	TRBJ2-5	TRBV29-1	TGCAGCGTCTACAGGGGATCGGAGACCCAGTACTTC	CSVYRGSETQYF
.	many	TRBJ2-1	TRBV12-3/TRBV12-4	TGTGCCAGCAGTGGACCGCTGCTAGCTGTGAATGAGCAGTTCTTC	CASSGPLLAVNEQFF
.	many	TRBJ2-2	TRBV11-2	TGTGCCAGCAGCCATATAGCGGCCGGGGAGCTGTTTTTT	CASSHIAAGELFF
.	many	TRBJ1-2	TRBV4-2	TGTGCCAGCAGCCAAGATCCAGGGCGGGCCCTCTATGGCTACACCTTC	CASSQDPGRALYGYTF
.	.	TRBJ2-5	TRBV30	TGTGCCTGGAGTGTACGTAGGGAGACCCAGTACTTC	CAWSVRRETQYF
.	many	TRBJ2-1	TRBV7-6	TGTGCCCCCACAGGAGAGATATACAATGAGCAGTTCTTC	CAPTGEIYNEQFF
.	many	TRBJ2-2	TRBV12-3/TRBV12-4	TGTGCCAGCAGTTTGGTGGCTCCAAGCACCGGGGAGCTGTTTTTT	CASSLVAPSTGELFF
.	.	TRBJ2-3	TRBV6-6	TGTGCCAGCAGAACCGACGACACAGATACGCAGTATTTT	CASRTDDTDTQYF
.	.	TRBJ2-3	TRBV29-1	TGCAGCGTTCAGAGCACCACAGATACGCAGTATTTT	CSVQSTTDTQYF
TRBD1	.	TRBJ2-3	TRBV20-1	TGCAGTGCTCCAGGGGGCACAAGAACAGATACGCAGTATTTT	CSAPGGTRTDTQYF
TRBD1	few	TRBJ1-3	TRBV20-1	TGCAGTGCTAGCAACCCAGGGGGCAACTCTGGAAACACCATATATTTT	CSASNPGGNSGNTIYF
TRBD2	many	TRBJ2-5	TRBV2	TGTGCCAGCAGGGGGACTAGCGGGAGGCGGTTCGGCGAGACCCAGTACTTC	CASRGTSGRRFGETQYF
.	few	TRBJ2-7	TRBV2	TGTGCCAGCAGTCTGACACGAATCCTGACCTACGAGCAGTACTTC	CASSLTRILTYEQYF
.	few	TRBJ2-1	TRBV4-3	TGCGCCAGCAGCCAGAGCCTGAGCTCCTACAATGAGCAGTTCTTC	CASSQSLSSYNEQFF
.	few	TRBJ2-7	TRBV28	TGTGCCAGCAGACACCAAACTAGCTCCTACGAGCAGTACTTC	CASRHQTSSYEQYF
.	many	TRBJ1-1	TRBV11-2	TGTGCCAGCAGAGATCCCGGGACACGGAGGCCTGAAGCTTTCTTT	CASRDPGTRRPEAFF
TRBD2	many	TRBJ2-1	TRBV9	TGTGCCAGCAGCGTAAGTCTAGCGGCCTACAATGAGCAGTTCTTC	CASSVSLAAYNEQFF
TRBD2	few	TRBJ2-1	TRBV18	TGTGCCAGCTCACCAAGCCTAGCGGGAACATACAATGAGCAGTTCTTC	CASSPSLAGTYNEQFF
.	few	TRBJ2-3	TRBV4-2	TGTGCCAGCAGCCAAGATCTTATTGAGGGCACAGATACGCAGTATTTT	CASSQDLIEGTDTQYF
.	.	TRBJ1-3	TRBV18	TGTGCCAGCTCTCCTCGGACGGGCTCTGGAAACACCATATATTTT	CASSPRTGSGNTIYF
.	.	TRBJ2-7	TRBV2	TGTGCCAGCAGTGAGCAGGGCGTACTCTACGAGCAGTACTTC	CASSEQGVLYEQYF